One sample yielded the 7 T cell receptor beta chains listed below, sequenced in a study of T cell repertoires in cytomegalovirus infection. These TCRs' antigens remain unknown. TCRdb reprocessed the reads with MiXCR, giving one entry per CDR3 protein. This table has about a million distinct CDR3 sequences, approximately 32% appearing once. Material: cultured CD8+ T cells from PBMCs, obtained from culture after CMV antigen stimulation. Receptors were obtained from a human donor in good health (CMV status not recorded). Some clones in this sample may be carry-over from other donors' samples.

CDR3 loop: CASSYPGETGELFF. For the CDR3, the DNA is TGTGCCAGCAGTTACCCAGGGGAGACCGGGGAGCTGTTTTTT. The V and J genes are TRBV6-2 or TRBV6-3 and TRBJ2-2; maybe TRBD1 (6 bases). CDR1 and CDR2 from the germline V gene are MNHEY and SVGEGT. The CDR3 consists of 14 residues. Trimming removed 2 bases at V and 5 bases at J, with 9 bases between.

There are many counts of this clonotype. This chain connects TRBV7-2 to TRBJ2-2; 7 nucleotides align to TRBD2. CDR1 and CDR2 (germline): SGHTA, FQGNSA. After removal of 5 bases from V and 8 bases from J, the junction contained 11 bases not matched to a gene. There are 15 residues in the CDR3. CDR3 in DNA: TGTGCCAGCAGCCCCGGACTAGGGTTTTTGGGGGAGCTGTTTTTT. Protein sequence: CASSPGLGFLGELFF.

This clonotype was seen at least ten times. The rearrangement uses TRBV6-1 and TRBJ2-1; TRBD1 matches at 9 bases. The V segment lost 5 bases and the J segment 4 bases; nucleotides outside the gene matches: 6. Germline V CDR1 and CDR2: MNHNS, SASEGT. The CDR3 is made up of 15 amino acids. The DNA for the CDR3 is TGTGCCAGCAGTCCTAGACAGGGGGTATACAATGAGCAGTTCTTC. This gives the protein CASSPRQGVYNEQFF.

The chain carries TRBV27 and TRBJ1-6; possibly TRBD1 for D (6 bases). CDR1 and CDR2 from the germline V gene are MNHEY and SMNVEV (reference sequence). V lost 6 bases and J lost 12, with 18 bases in between. CDR3 size: 14 residues. The DNA of the CDR3 is TGTGCCAGCAGACAAGGGGGGGCCTCTAGACCCCTCCACTTT. Translated, it gives CASRQGGASRPLHF.

The rearrangement links TRBV20-1 to TRBJ2-5; D gene unclear. Germline V CDR1 and CDR2: DFQATT, SNEGSKA (reference sequence). Between the trimmed V and J ends, which lost 0 bases and 14 bases, there was a span of 16 bases. This CDR3 is 12 amino acids long. The CDR3 sequence is CSARELRPLVYF. The CDR3 coding sequence is TGCAGTGCTAGAGAGCTCCGGCCCCTGGTCTACTTC.

This clonotype was detected only a few times. V and J are TRBV11-2 and TRBJ1-1, with a possible D match to TRBD1 (5 bases). In germline, CDR1 is SGHAT, CDR2 FQNNGV. Trimming stripped 5 bases from V and 0 bases from J, with 16 bases between. This CDR3 is built from 16 residues. In DNA form, the CDR3 reads TGTGCCAGCAGCCGGTGGGGCCAGCGCCTGAACACTGAAGCTTTCTTT. Its protein product is CASSRWGQRLNTEAFF.

This clonotype has at least ten counts. The J gene is TRBJ2-7, the V gene TRBV7-2; D gene ambiguous. V was trimmed by 1 base and J by 4 bases, leaving 8 bases between them. The CDR3 is 13 amino acids. Germline V gene sequence: CDR1 SGHTA, CDR2 FQGNSA. The CDR3 reads CASSLVQSYEQYV. CDR3 bases: TGTGCCAGCAGCTTAGTCCAGTCTTACGAGCAGTACGTC.